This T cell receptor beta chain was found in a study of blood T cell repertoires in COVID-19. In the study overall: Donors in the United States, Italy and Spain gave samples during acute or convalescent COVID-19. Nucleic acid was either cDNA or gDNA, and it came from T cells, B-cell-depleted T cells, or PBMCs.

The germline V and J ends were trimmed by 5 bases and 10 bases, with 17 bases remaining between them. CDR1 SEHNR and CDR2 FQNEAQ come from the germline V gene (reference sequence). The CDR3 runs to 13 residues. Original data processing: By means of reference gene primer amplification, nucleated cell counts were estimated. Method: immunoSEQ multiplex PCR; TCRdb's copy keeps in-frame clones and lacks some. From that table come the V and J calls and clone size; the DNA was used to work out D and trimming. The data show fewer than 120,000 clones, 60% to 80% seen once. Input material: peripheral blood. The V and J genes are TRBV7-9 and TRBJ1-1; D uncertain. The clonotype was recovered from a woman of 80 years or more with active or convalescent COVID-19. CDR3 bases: TGTGCCAGCAGCCTTAGGCAGGTGATGGGAGCTTTCTTT. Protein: CASSLRQVMGAFF.